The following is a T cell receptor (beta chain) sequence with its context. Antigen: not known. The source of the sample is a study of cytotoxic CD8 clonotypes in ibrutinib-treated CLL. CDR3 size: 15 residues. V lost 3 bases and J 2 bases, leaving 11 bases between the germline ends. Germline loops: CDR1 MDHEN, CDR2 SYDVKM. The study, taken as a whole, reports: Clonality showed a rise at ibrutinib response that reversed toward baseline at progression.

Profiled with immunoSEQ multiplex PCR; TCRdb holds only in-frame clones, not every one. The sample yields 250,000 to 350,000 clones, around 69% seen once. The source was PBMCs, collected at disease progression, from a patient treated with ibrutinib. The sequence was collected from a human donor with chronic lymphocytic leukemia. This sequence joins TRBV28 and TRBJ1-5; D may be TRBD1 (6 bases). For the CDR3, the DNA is TGTGCCAGCAGTTTGGGAGGGGGGCGCAATCAGCCCCAGCATTTT. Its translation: CASSLGGGRNQPQHF.